What follows are 31 T cell receptor beta chains derived from one specimen sequenced in a study of early T cells in non-severe SARS-CoV-2 infection. TCRdb recomputed calls from the 5' RACE reads with MiXCR, one row per CDR3 protein. The table includes some 80,000 distinct CDR3 sequences, approximately 15% detected once. The sample consisted of whole blood. Receptor source: an adult who was a healthcare worker with PCR-confirmed SARS-CoV-2 infection or an uninfected control (not recorded which).

This clonotype showed up many times. V usage is TRBV12-3 or TRBV12-4 and J usage is TRBJ1-1; D uncertain. V lost 3 bases and J 1 base, leaving 3 bases between the germline ends. The CDR3 spans 12 residues. The CDR3 loop reads CASSFANTEAFF. The CDR3 region has the DNA TGTGCCAGCAGTTTTGCGAACACTGAAGCTTTCTTT.

This clonotype was found a few times. The chain recombines TRBV11-2 with TRBJ2-7; D is unresolved. Germline V gives CDR1 SGHAT, CDR2 FQNNGV. V was clipped by 5 bases and J by 6 bases, with 11 bases between them. The CDR3 has 12 amino acids. The CDR3 spells CASSDAGREQYF. CDR3 nucleotides: TGTGCCAGCAGCGACGCCGGACGCGAGCAGTACTTC.

This chain links TRBV12-5 with TRBJ1-1, with TRBD1 matching 12 bases. Per the germline V gene, CDR1 is LGHNT and CDR2 is FRNRAP. The CDR3 is 20 residues long. V shed 5 bases and J 3 bases; nucleotides not matched to a gene: 19. CDR3 DNA sequence: TGTGCTAGTGGTCCCGTTCGGGACAGGGGGCTGGGGCGAAAGGACACTGAAGCTTTCTTT. As protein: CASGPVRDRGLGRKDTEAFF. The full variable domain, completed using reference TRBV12-5 and TRBJ1-1, is DARVTQTPRHKVTEMGQEVTMRCQPILGHNTVFWYRQTMMQGLELLAYFRNRAPLDDSGMPKDRFSAEMPDATLATLKIQPSEPRDSAVYFCASGPVRDRGLGRKDTEAFFGQGTRLTVV.

The chain has TRBV9 and TRBJ1-2, with D maybe TRBD1 (6 bases). The germline V gene encodes CDR1 SGDLS and CDR2 YYNGEE. This CDR3 comprises 15 residues. V shed 4 bases and J shed 8 bases, with 21 bases lying between them. This CDR3 is CASSTSPRGNGGYTF. CDR3 nucleotides: TGTGCCAGCAGCACGAGCCCCAGGGGCAATGGCGGCTACACCTTC.

The rearrangement joins TRBV13 to TRBJ2-1, with 13 bases identical to TRBD2. The CDR3 contains 16 residues. Germline CDR1 and CDR2: PRHDT and FYEKMQ (reference sequence). With V trimmed by 5 bases and J by 10 bases, 11 bases remained unmatched. The CDR3 protein is CASSPHPTSGGPEQFF. In DNA, the CDR3 is TGTGCCAGCAGCCCCCATCCGACTAGCGGGGGGCCGGAGCAGTTCTTC.

This clonotype was detected only a few times. The rearrangement links TRBV5-6 to TRBJ1-6; possible D gene TRBD1, 6 bases. The germline V and J ends were trimmed by 1 base and 0 bases, with 11 bases remaining between them. Germline values: CDR1 SGHDT, CDR2 YYEEEE. The CDR3 spans 17 residues. CDR3 in amino acids: CASSLRQGSSYNSPLHF. The CDR3 bases are TGTGCCAGCAGCTTGCGGCAGGGGAGCTCCTATAATTCACCCCTCCACTTT.

This clonotype was seen only a few times. The V gene is TRBV5-6, the J gene TRBJ2-7; D is possibly TRBD1 (6 bases). V dropped 3 bases and J dropped 4 bases, with 17 bases sitting between them. The germline gives CDR1 SGHDT, CDR2 YYEEEE. CDR3 length: 15 residues. CDR3 sequence (DNA): TGTGCCAGCAGCTCCTCGGACACGAGGGGGTACGAGCAGTACTTC. Protein product: CASSSSDTRGYEQYF.

This clonotype was detected a few times. The genes are TRBV6-5 and TRBJ2-1; 8 positions agree with TRBD2. Trimming at V came to 8 bases and at J to 2 bases, leaving 8 bases not matched to a gene. The CDR3 contains 15 residues. Looked up from germline, CDR1 is MNHEY and CDR2 is SVGAGI. CDR3 DNA sequence: TGTGCCAGCGGTATAGCGGGGATAACCTACAATGAGCAGTTCTTC. Amino acids: CASGIAGITYNEQFF.

The chain uses TRBV5-6 and TRBJ1-2; TRBD1 matches 7 bases. Per germline, CDR1 SGHDT and CDR2 YYEEEE. After removal of 4 bases from V and 8 bases from J, the junction contained 11 bases not matched to a gene. The CDR3 spans 14 residues. The CDR3 reads CASSPGQVGTGYTF. The CDR3 bases are TGTGCCAGCAGCCCCGGACAGGTGGGGACGGGCTACACCTTC.

This clonotype was picked up many times. This chain links TRBV2 with TRBJ2-2, with 14 bases that match TRBD2. In germline, CDR1 is SNHLY, CDR2 FYNNEI. The CDR3 totals 18 residues. Unmatched junction bases numbered 7, after V lost 3 bases and J lost 4 bases. Here the CDR3 DNA reads TGTGCCAGCAGTGACGAGGGACTAGCGGGAGAGGGCACCGGGGAGCTGTTTTTT. Its protein product is CASSDEGLAGEGTGELFF. Variable domain in full (rest from reference TRBV2 and TRBJ2-2): EPEVTQTPSHQVTQMGQEVILRCVPISNHLYFYWYRQILGQKVEFLVSFYNNEISEKSEIFDDQFSVERPDGSNFTLKIRSTKLEDSAMYFCASSDEGLAGEGTGELFFGEGSRLTVL.

This clonotype was seen only a few times. The chain links TRBV20-1 to TRBJ1-1; the D gene is possibly TRBD1 (6 bases). Germline lookup yields CDR1 DFQATT and CDR2 SNEGSKA (reference sequence). This CDR3 spans 12 amino acids. V gave up 3 bases and J gave up 5 bases, with 10 bases separating them. In DNA, the CDR3 is TGCAGTGCTAGTACCAGGGGTACTGAAGCTTTCTTT. It is translated as CSASTRGTEAFF.

On this clonotype itself: One junction end disagrees with the germline gene, perhaps due to a read error. This chain joins TRBV3-1 and TRBJ2-2; D possibly corresponds to TRBD2 (6 bases). Germline CDR1 and CDR2: LGHDT and YNNKEL (reference sequence). The CDR3 is made up of 14 amino acids. This CDR3 is CASSQAARGGELLF. DNA for the CDR3: TGTGCCAGCAGCCAAGCCGCCCGCGGCGGGGAGCTGTTATTT. Drawing the rest from reference TRBV3-1 and TRBJ2-2, the complete variable domain is DTAVSQTPKYLVTQMGNDKSIKCEQNLGHDTMYWYKQDSKKFLKIMFSYNNKELIINETVPNRFSPKSPDKAHLNLHINSLELGDSAVYFCASSQAARGGELLFGEGSRLTVL.

This chain uses TRBV4-3 with TRBJ1-5; D possibly corresponds to TRBD1 (6 bases). Trimming stripped 1 base from V and 4 bases from J, with 11 bases between. This CDR3 is built from 15 residues. Germline V gives CDR1 LGHNA, CDR2 YSLEER. CDR3 DNA: TGCGCCAGCAGCCAAGTTCGGGACAATAATCAGCCCCAGCATTTT. The encoded protein is CASSQVRDNNQPQHF.

This clonotype has ten or more counts. CDR3 loop: CSAQAAGHEQYF. The DNA of the CDR3 is TGCAGTGCCCAAGCGGCGGGCCACGAGCAGTACTTC. The gene calls are TRBV20-1 and TRBJ2-7; TRBD2 might be the D (5 bases). Trimming removed 6 bases at V and 5 bases at J, with 14 bases between. CDR1 and CDR2 (germline): DFQATT, SNEGSKA (reference sequence). The CDR3 has 12 amino acids.

At least ten counts were recorded for this clonotype. V usage is TRBV7-6 and J usage is TRBJ2-1; unclear D gene. This CDR3 has 17 amino acids. V dropped 5 bases and J dropped 7 bases, with 24 bases sitting between them. The germline V gene encodes CDR1 SGHVS and CDR2 FNYEAQ. The CDR3 DNA sequence: TGTGCCAGCAGCCCCCCCCGATGGGCCGAAAAGTCAAATGAGCAGTTCTTC. Protein product: CASSPPRWAEKSNEQFF. Drawing the rest from reference TRBV7-6 and TRBJ2-1, the complete variable domain is GAGVSQSPRYKVTKRGQDVALRCDPISGHVSLYWYRQALGQGPEFLTYFNYEAQQDKSGLPNDRFSAERPEGSISTLTIQRTEQRDSAMYRCASSPPRWAEKSNEQFFGPGTRLTVL.

This clonotype was counted at least ten times. The chain employs TRBV20-1 and TRBJ2-1; 8 nucleotides line up with TRBD2. Trimming cost V 3 bases and J 6 bases; bases outside gene matches: 7. Germline CDR1 is DFQATT and CDR2 is SNEGSKA (reference sequence). This CDR3 comprises 14 residues. CDR3 DNA: TGCAGTGCTAGCTTTGGGACTAGGGGCAATGAGCAGTTCTTC. This codes for CSASFGTRGNEQFF.

This clonotype was recorded a few times. The chain couples TRBV2 to TRBJ2-3, with 11 bases lining up with TRBD2. Germline V CDR1 and CDR2: SNHLY, FYNNEI. V was pared by 6 bases and J by 2 bases, with 4 bases of the junction left unmatched. This CDR3 spans 15 amino acids. The CDR3 sequence: CASRALAGDTDTQYF. The CDR3 bases are TGTGCCAGCAGAGCACTAGCGGGGGACACAGATACGCAGTATTTT.

The J gene is TRBJ2-3, the V gene TRBV2; possibly TRBD2 for D (6 bases). The germline gives CDR1 SNHLY, CDR2 FYNNEI. This CDR3 has 13 amino acids. The V end was cut by 7 bases, the J end by 0 bases, with 8 bases between. The CDR3 loop reads CASTGGSTDTQYF. For the CDR3, the DNA is TGTGCCAGCACCGGAGGGAGCACAGATACGCAGTATTTT.

The J gene is TRBJ2-7, the V gene TRBV20-1; 11 bases map to TRBD2. Germline assignment: CDR1 DFQATT and CDR2 SNEGSKA (reference sequence). The trim removed 3 bases at V and 4 bases at J, leaving 14 bases unmatched. The CDR3 has 17 residues. CDR3 protein: CSASRPSGGNRPYEQYF. The CDR3 DNA sequence: TGCAGTGCTAGTCGCCCTAGCGGGGGGAATAGGCCTTACGAGCAGTACTTC.

V gene TRBV7-9 combines with J gene TRBJ2-3; no clear D gene. The CDR3 consists of 14 residues. V lost 1 base to trimming and J lost 2 bases, with 7 bases between them. CDR1 and CDR2 (germline): SEHNR, FQNEAQ (reference sequence). The CDR3 sequence: CASSLGQYTDTQYF. In DNA, the CDR3 is TGTGCCAGCAGCTTAGGGCAGTACACAGATACGCAGTATTTT.

This clonotype was detected many times. The chain couples TRBV2 to TRBJ2-3; 10 bases are a match to TRBD1. V lost 8 bases and J lost 7; bases outside the gene matches: 9. The V gene's germline CDR1 is SNHLY and CDR2 FYNNEI. The CDR3 extends over 14 amino acids. The CDR3 sequence is CASSRDRGTNTQYF. The CDR3 DNA sequence: TGTGCCAGCTCCCGGGACAGGGGAACGAATACGCAGTATTTT.

This clonotype was counted ten times or more. The chain employs TRBV7-9 and TRBJ2-1; 7 bases match TRBD1. CDR1 is SEHNR and CDR2 is FQNEAQ in the germline V gene (reference sequence). CDR3 length: 15 amino acids. After removal of 2 bases from V and 7 bases from J, the junction contained 8 bases not matched to a gene. The CDR3 coding sequence is TGTGCCAGCAGCTTACTACCAGGGGGTTTTAATGAGCAGTTCTTC. This translates into CASSLLPGGFNEQFF.

A few counts support this clonotype. The V call is TRBV4-1, the J call TRBJ2-3, with D possibly being TRBD2 (6 bases). Per the germline V gene, CDR1 is MGHRA and CDR2 is YSYEKL. With 0 bases removed from V and 4 bases from J, the gap between germline ends came to 11 bases. The CDR3 sequence is 15 residues long. The chain's CDR3 is CASSQDGRTSDTQYF. CDR3 bases: TGCGCCAGCAGCCAAGATGGGAGGACATCAGATACGCAGTATTTT.

This clonotype came up many times. This rearrangement joins TRBV7-9 to TRBJ2-3; no clear D gene. The CDR3 is made up of 14 amino acids. Germline loops: CDR1 SEHNR, CDR2 FQNEAQ (reference sequence). Trimming took 1 base from V and 2 from J, leaving 7 bases between them. The CDR3 nucleotides are TGTGCCAGCAGCTTAGGAGGAATCACAGATACGCAGTATTTT. It yields the protein CASSLGGITDTQYF. Drawing the rest from reference TRBV7-9 and TRBJ2-3, the complete variable domain is DTGVSQNPRHKITKRGQNVTFRCDPISEHNRLYWYRQTLGQGPEFLTYFQNEAQLEKSRLLSDRFSAERPKGSFSTLEIQRTEQGDSAMYLCASSLGGITDTQYFGPGTRLTVL.

Comment on this clonotype: Given the absence of the conserved phenylalanine or tryptophan at the CDR3 end, a read error is likely. The rearrangement uses TRBV30 and TRBJ1-1, with D unclear. Trimming shortened V by 4 bases and J by 1 base, and 10 bases separated the two germline ends. Per the germline V gene, CDR1 is GTSNPN and CDR2 is SVGIG (reference sequence). The length of the CDR3 is 13 residues. For the CDR3, the DNA is TGTGCCTGGAATCGAGGAGAGAACACTGAAGCTTTCTCT. It specifies CAWNRGENTEAFS.

This clonotype was counted a single time. V and J are TRBV24-1 and TRBJ1-1, with 8 bases aligning to TRBD1. Germline loops: CDR1 KGHDR, CDR2 SFDVKD. The CDR3 loop spans 20 amino acids. J lost 3 bases, V lost 12 bases, and 29 bases had no gene match. This CDR3 is CAPSSEWRDRFPKTYTEAFF. CDR3 sequence (DNA): TGTGCCCCTTCTAGTGAGTGGCGGGACAGGTTCCCCAAGACGTACACTGAAGCTTTCTTT.

The CDR3 region is CASGAENEQFF. CDR3 nucleotide sequence: TGCGCCAGCGGAGCAGAGAATGAGCAGTTCTTC. The rearrangement uses TRBV10-1 and TRBJ2-1; D gene unclear. The V end was cut by 8 bases, the J end by 7 bases, with 9 bases between. The CDR3 runs 11 residues. Germline CDR1 and CDR2: WNHNN and SYGVQD (reference sequence).

This clonotype was detected once. V is TRBV29-1 and J is TRBJ1-1, with D possibly matching TRBD1 (5 bases). Germline loops: CDR1 SQVTM, CDR2 ANQGSEA. This CDR3 comprises 13 residues. Trimming removed 4 bases from V and 0 bases from J, with 9 bases in between. The CDR3 bases are TGCAGCGTTGTCAAGGGGATGAACACTGAAGCTTTCTTT. Protein: CSVVKGMNTEAFF. The entire variable domain, with the rest obtained from reference TRBV29-1 and TRBJ1-1, is as follows: SAVISQKPSRDICQRGTSLTIQCQVDSQVTMMFWYRQQPGQSLTLIATANQGSEATYESGFVIDKFPISRPNLTFSTLTVSNMSPEDSSIYLCSVVKGMNTEAFFGQGTRLTVV.

This clonotype was counted between two and nine times. The rearrangement links TRBV5-1 to TRBJ2-7; TRBD1 matches 7 bases. Germline V lookup: CDR1 SGHRS, CDR2 YFSETQ. The J segment lost 0 bases and the V segment lost 7 bases, leaving 7 bases of the junction unmatched. The CDR3 sequence is 14 residues long. The CDR3 sequence is CASGWDRSSYEQYF. Here the CDR3 DNA reads TGCGCCAGCGGTTGGGACAGAAGCTCCTACGAGCAGTACTTC. The variable domain in full, completed from reference TRBV5-1 and TRBJ2-7, reads KAGVTQTPRYLIKTRGQQVTLSCSPISGHRSVSWYQQTPGQGLQFLFEYFSETQRNKGNFPGRFSGRQFSNSRSEMNVSTLELGDSALYLCASGWDRSSYEQYFGPGTRLTVT.

This clonotype was counted ten times or more. This rearrangement joins TRBV29-1 to TRBJ2-7, with a weak D call TRBD1 (6 bases). From germline, CDR1 is SQVTM and CDR2 ANQGSEA. The CDR3 is made up of 13 amino acids. The V and J ends lost 6 bases and 4 bases respectively, with 16 bases between them. CDR3 loop: CSVRTAAGYEQYF. The DNA of the CDR3 is TGCAGCGTCCGGACAGCAGCAGGTTACGAGCAGTACTTC.

J is TRBJ1-6 and V is TRBV10-3; D gene ambiguous. The CDR3 sequence is 16 residues long. V lost 0 bases and J lost 6, with 12 bases in between. Germline CDR1 and CDR2: ENHRY and SYGVKD. The CDR3 region has the DNA TGTGCCATCAGTGAGTCCCCTCCAGGAGCTAATTCACCCCTCCACTTT. This gives the protein CAISESPPGANSPLHF.